The present T cell receptor beta chain was sequenced within a study of T cell responses to AZD1222 COVID-19 vaccine. CDR1 and CDR2 (germline): SGHDT, YYEEEE. V was pared by 0 bases and J by 5 bases, with 2 bases between. CDR3 length equals 11 residues. Second-dose timings of about 4 or about 12 weeks were pooled. The table came from immunoSEQ multiplex PCR; TCRdb's copy has only in-frame clones and leaves some out. The profile shows some 170,000 clones, over 75% of them singletons. This chain links TRBV5-6 with TRBJ2-5, with D unresolved. The clonotype was recovered from an adult who received the AZD1222 COVID-19 vaccine. The starting material was peripheral blood, obtained 28 days after the second AZD1222 dose. CDR3 in DNA: TGTGCCAGCAGCTTGGTGGAGACCCAGTACTTC. Translating it yields CASSLVETQYF. The full variable domain, in which reference TRBV5-6 and TRBJ2-5 provide the parts outside the CDR3, is DAGVTQSPTHLIKTRGQQVTLRCSPKSGHDTVSWYQQALGQGPQFIFQYYEEEERQRGNFPDRFSGHQFPNYSSELNVNALLLGDSALYLCASSLVETQYFGPGTRLLVL.